The rows below give T cell receptor beta chains drawn from one sample of a study of blood T cell dynamics during melanoma immunotherapy. TCRdb keeps only in-frame clones here, not all; method: immunoSEQ multiplex PCR. The sample includes approximately 9,500 clones, about 85% of them seen just once. Sequenced material: blood, taken from a patient treated with checkpoint blockade. The receptors shown here come from a human donor with melanoma. Both conserved end residues are part of each CDR3. A D gene is named only where the DNA matches it firmly. Size is omitted from some rows. Given values are once, few, many or a class for expanded clones.

D: TRBD1
size: NA
J: TRBJ2-3
V: TRBV27
CDR3: CASRDSHRDTQYF
DNA: TGTGCCAGTCGGGACAGTCATAGGGATACGCAGTATTTT

D: TRBD1
size: NA
J: TRBJ1-1
V: TRBV6-1
CDR3: CASSEWDSRTEAFF
DNA: TGTGCCAGCAGTGAATGGGACAGTCGCACTGAAGCTTTCTTT

D: TRBD1
size: NA
J: TRBJ1-2
V: TRBV7-2
CDR3: CASSLGGTGATRDGYTF
DNA: TGTGCCAGCAGCTTAGGTGGGACAGGGGCCACGAGGGATGGCTACACCTTC

D: NA
size: NA
J: TRBJ1-1
V: TRBV2
CDR3: CASILGGLRNTEAFF
DNA: TGTGCCAGCATCTTGGGTGGACTGAGAAACACTGAAGCTTTCTTT

D: TRBD1
size: NA
J: TRBJ1-3
V: TRBV7-9
CDR3: CASSSTGGSGNTIYF
DNA: TGTGCCAGCAGCTCCACAGGGGGATCTGGAAACACCATATATTTT

D: NA
size: NA
J: TRBJ1-1
V: TRBV5-1
CDR3: CASSLAGGSSEAFF
DNA: TGCGCCAGCAGCTTGGCGGGGGGCTCCTCTGAAGCTTTCTTT

D: NA
size: NA
J: TRBJ1-5
V: TRBV6-5
CDR3: CASSYSKTGQGQPQHF
DNA: TGTGCCAGCAGTTACTCCAAAACAGGGCAAGGTCAGCCCCAGCATTTT

D: NA
size: NA
J: TRBJ2-5
V: TRBV2
CDR3: CASSPVQETQYF
DNA: TGTGCCAGCAGCCCTGTCCAAGAGACCCAGTACTTC

D: TRBD1
size: NA
J: TRBJ1-6
V: TRBV2
CDR3: CASSAGGSPYNSPLHF
DNA: TGTGCCAGCAGCGCAGGGGGATCGCCCTATAATTCACCCCTCCACTTT

D: NA
size: NA
J: TRBJ1-2
V: TRBV9
CDR3: CASSVGQTYGYTF
DNA: TGTGCCAGCAGCGTAGGCCAGACCTATGGCTACACCTTC

D: NA
size: once
J: TRBJ1-3
V: TRBV9
CDR3: CASSRDSFSGNTIYF
DNA: TGTGCCAGCAGCCGTGACAGCTTCTCTGGAAACACCATATATTTT

D: TRBD1
size: few
J: TRBJ1-6
V: TRBV19
CDR3: CASRDRGSPLHF
DNA: TGTGCCAGTAGGGACAGGGGTTCACCCCTCCACTTT

D: TRBD1
size: NA
J: TRBJ1-2
V: TRBV5-6
CDR3: CASSPTGTGINGYTF
DNA: TGTGCCAGCAGCCCAACCGGGACAGGGATTAATGGCTACACCTTC

D: TRBD1
size: once
J: TRBJ1-2
V: TRBV25-1
CDR3: CASSELGTGKGYTF
DNA: TGTGCCAGCAGTGAGCTTGGGACAGGGAAGGGCTACACCTTC

D: NA
size: NA
J: TRBJ1-1
V: TRBV6-1
CDR3: CASSEAGVRARGTEAFF
DNA: TGTGCCAGCAGTGAAGCGGGGGTGCGGGCTCGTGGGACTGAAGCTTTCTTT

D: NA
size: NA
J: TRBJ1-2
V: TRBV18
CDR3: CASSPPNPNYGYTF
DNA: TGTGCCAGCTCACCACCGAATCCCAACTATGGCTACACCTTC

D: NA
size: NA
J: TRBJ1-2
V: TRBV7-9
CDR3: CASSLESRGYGYTF
DNA: TGTGCCAGCAGCTTAGAGTCCCGCGGGTATGGCTACACCTTC

D: NA
size: few
J: TRBJ1-4
V: TRBV7-2
CDR3: CASSRNRAEKLFF
DNA: TGTGCCAGCTCAAGAAACCGGGCGGAAAAACTGTTTTTT

D: TRBD1
size: NA
J: TRBJ2-6
V: TRBV6-6
CDR3: CASQTGDRANVLTF
DNA: TGTGCCAGCCAAACAGGGGATAGGGCCAACGTCCTGACTTTC

D: NA
size: once
J: TRBJ1-2
V: TRBV7-9
CDR3: CASSLPGGYGYTF
DNA: TGTGCCAGCAGCTTACCCGGTGGGTATGGCTACACCTTC

D: NA
size: once
J: TRBJ2-3
V: TRBV10-3
CDR3: CATADYPDTDTQYF
DNA: TGTGCCACCGCGGACTACCCCGACACAGATACGCAGTATTTT

D: TRBD1
size: once
J: TRBJ1-6
V: TRBV6-1
CDR3: CASSTHRGENSPLHF
DNA: TGTGCCAGCAGTACCCACAGGGGAGAGAATTCACCCCTCCACTTT